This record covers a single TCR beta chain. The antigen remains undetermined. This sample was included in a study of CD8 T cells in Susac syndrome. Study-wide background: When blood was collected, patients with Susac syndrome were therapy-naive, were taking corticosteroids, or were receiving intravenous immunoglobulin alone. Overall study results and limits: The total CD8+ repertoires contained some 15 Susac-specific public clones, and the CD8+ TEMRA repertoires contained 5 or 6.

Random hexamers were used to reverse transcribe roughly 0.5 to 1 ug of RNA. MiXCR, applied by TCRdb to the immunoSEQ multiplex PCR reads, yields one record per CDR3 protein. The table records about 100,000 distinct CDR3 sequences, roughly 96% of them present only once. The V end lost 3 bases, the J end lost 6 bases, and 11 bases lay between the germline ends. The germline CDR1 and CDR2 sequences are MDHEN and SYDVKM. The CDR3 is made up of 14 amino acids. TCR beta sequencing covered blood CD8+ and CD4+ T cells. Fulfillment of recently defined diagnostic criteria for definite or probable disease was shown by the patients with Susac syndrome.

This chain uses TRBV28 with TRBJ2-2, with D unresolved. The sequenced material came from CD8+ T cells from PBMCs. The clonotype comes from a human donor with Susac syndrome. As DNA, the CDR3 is TGTGCCAGCAGTTTTTACCACCCGGCCGGGGAGCTGTTTTTT. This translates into CASSFYHPAGELFF. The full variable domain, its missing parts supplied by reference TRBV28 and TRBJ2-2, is DVKVTQSSRYLVKRTGEKVFLECVQDMDHENMFWYRQDPGLGLRLIYFSYDVKMKEKGDIPEGYSVSREKKERFSLILESASTNQTSMYLCASSFYHPAGELFFGEGSRLTVL.